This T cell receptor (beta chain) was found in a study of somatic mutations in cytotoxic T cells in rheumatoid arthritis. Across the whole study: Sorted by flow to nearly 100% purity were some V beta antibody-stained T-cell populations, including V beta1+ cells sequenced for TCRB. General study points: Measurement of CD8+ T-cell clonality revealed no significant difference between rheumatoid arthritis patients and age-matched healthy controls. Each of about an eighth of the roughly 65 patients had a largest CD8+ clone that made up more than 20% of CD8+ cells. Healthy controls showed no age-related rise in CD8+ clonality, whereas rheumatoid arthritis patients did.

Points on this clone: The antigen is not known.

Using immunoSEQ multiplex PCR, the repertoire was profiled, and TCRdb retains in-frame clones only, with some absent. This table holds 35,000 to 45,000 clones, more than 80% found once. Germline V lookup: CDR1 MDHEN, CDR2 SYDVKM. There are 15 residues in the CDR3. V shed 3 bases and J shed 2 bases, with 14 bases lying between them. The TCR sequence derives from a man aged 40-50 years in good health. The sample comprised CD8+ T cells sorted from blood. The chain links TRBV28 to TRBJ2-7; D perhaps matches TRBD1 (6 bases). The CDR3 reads CASSLPSQGTYEQYF. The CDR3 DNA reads TGTGCCAGCAGTTTGCCCTCACAGGGTACCTACGAGCAGTACTTC.